The 5 T cell receptor beta chains listed next were all sequenced from one sample in a study of cytomegalovirus exposure and HLA in healthy donors. TCRdb's table, derived via immunoSEQ multiplex PCR, lists solely in-frame clones and lacks some. The table shows some 200,000 clones, with roughly 84% occurring only once. The sequenced sample consisted of PBMCs. Receptor source: a woman aged 25 to 39 in good health and CMV-seropositive.

This chain links TRBV7-9 with TRBJ2-7, with D maybe TRBD2 (6 bases). The germline V gene encodes CDR1 SEHNR and CDR2 FQNEAQ (reference sequence). V lost 3 bases, J lost 0 bases, and 12 bases lay in between. CDR3 length: 15 amino acids. Here the CDR3 reads CASSFGGGASYEQYF. The CDR3 DNA sequence: TGTGCCAGCAGCTTTGGGGGAGGAGCCTCCTACGAGCAGTACTTC.

The chain links TRBV5-1 to TRBJ2-1, with 7 bases matching TRBD2. The germline CDR1 and CDR2 sequences are SGHRS and YFSETQ. Losses at the gene ends were 0 bases for V and 8 bases for J; bases not matched to a gene: 8. This CDR3 is built from 15 residues. The CDR3 DNA follows: TGCGCCAGCAGCTTGGGCGGCGGGAGTATGCATGAGCAGTTCTTC. This sequence encodes CASSLGGGSMHEQFF. Combining the CDR3 with reference TRBV5-1 and TRBJ2-1 gives the whole variable domain KAGVTQTPRYLIKTRGQQVTLSCSPISGHRSVSWYQQTPGQGLQFLFEYFSETQRNKGNFPGRFSGRQFSNSRSEMNVSTLELGDSALYLCASSLGGGSMHEQFFGPGTRLTVL.

The chain recombines TRBV5-6 with TRBJ2-3; D unresolved. The CDR3 totals 13 residues. V lost 2 bases to trimming and J lost 0 bases, with 4 bases between them. Germline V gives CDR1 SGHDT, CDR2 YYEEEE. CDR3 DNA: TGTGCCAGCAGCTTCGGGAGCACAGATACGCAGTATTTT. Translation gives CASSFGSTDTQYF. The complete variable domain, with remaining parts taken from reference TRBV5-6 and TRBJ2-3, reads DAGVTQSPTHLIKTRGQQVTLRCSPKSGHDTVSWYQQALGQGPQFIFQYYEEEERQRGNFPDRFSGHQFPNYSSELNVNALLLGDSALYLCASSFGSTDTQYFGPGTRLTVL.

The rearrangement links TRBV4-1 to TRBJ1-2, with TRBD1 identical over 8 bases. CDR3 size: 15 residues. The V gene end was trimmed by 0 bases and the J gene end by 8 bases; junction bases not matched to a gene: 8. The V gene's germline CDR1 is MGHRA and CDR2 YSYEKL. This CDR3 is CASSQDQGARSGYTF. DNA of the CDR3: TGCGCCAGCAGCCAAGATCAGGGGGCTAGGAGCGGCTACACCTTC.

The chain combines TRBV30 with TRBJ1-2; 8 nucleotides match TRBD1. Trimming at V came to 2 bases and at J to 12 bases, leaving 14 bases not matched to a gene. Germline values: CDR1 GTSNPN, CDR2 SVGIG (reference sequence). CDR3 length: 14 residues. CDR3 in amino acids: CAWSYGTGQIRDTF. For the CDR3, the DNA is TGTGCCTGGAGTTACGGGACAGGACAGATCAGGGACACCTTC.